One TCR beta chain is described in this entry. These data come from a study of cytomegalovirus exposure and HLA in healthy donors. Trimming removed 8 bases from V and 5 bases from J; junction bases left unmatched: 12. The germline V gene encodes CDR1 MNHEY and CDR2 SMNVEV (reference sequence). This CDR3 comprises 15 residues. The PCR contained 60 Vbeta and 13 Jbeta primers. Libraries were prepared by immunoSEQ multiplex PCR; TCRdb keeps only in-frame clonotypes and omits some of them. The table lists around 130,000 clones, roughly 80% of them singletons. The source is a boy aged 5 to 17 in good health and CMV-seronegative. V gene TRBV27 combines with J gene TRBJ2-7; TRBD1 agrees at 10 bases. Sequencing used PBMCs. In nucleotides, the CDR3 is TGTGCCAGCGGCCCAGCCGGGACAGGGGCCCACGAGCAGTACTTC. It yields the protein CASGPAGTGAHEQYF.